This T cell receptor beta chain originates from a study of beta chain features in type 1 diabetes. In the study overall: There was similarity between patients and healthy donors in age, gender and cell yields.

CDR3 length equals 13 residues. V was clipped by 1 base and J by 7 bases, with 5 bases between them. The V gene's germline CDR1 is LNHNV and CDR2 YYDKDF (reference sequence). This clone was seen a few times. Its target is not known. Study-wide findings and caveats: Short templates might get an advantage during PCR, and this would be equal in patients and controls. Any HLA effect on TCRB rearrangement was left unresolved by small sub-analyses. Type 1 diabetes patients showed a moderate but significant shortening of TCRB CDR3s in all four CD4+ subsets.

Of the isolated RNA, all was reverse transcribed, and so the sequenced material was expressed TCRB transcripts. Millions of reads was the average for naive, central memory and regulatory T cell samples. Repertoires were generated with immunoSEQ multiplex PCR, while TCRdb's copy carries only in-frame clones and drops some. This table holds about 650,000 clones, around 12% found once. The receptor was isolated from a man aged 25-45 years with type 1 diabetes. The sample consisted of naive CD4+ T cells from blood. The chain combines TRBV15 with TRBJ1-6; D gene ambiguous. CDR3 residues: CATSRALNSPLHF. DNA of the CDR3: TGTGCCACCAGCAGAGCCTTAAATTCACCCCTCCACTTT.